A selection of T cell receptor beta chains follows, all from one sample in a study of blood T cell repertoires in COVID-19. TCRdb's table, derived via immunoSEQ multiplex PCR, lists solely in-frame clones and lacks some. The table has fewer than 250,000 clones, almost 85% seen once. The sample taken for sequencing was peripheral blood. The receptor source for this set is a woman in her thirties or forties with acute or convalescent COVID-19. CDR3s include the opening cysteine and the closing phenylalanine or tryptophan. The D gene is left open where the match is weak. Not every row has a clone size; where given, it reads once, few, many or a size class.

clone_size,v_call,d_call,j_call,cdr3_nt,cdr3_aa
-,TRBV5-6,-,TRBJ1-3,TGTGCCAGCAGCTCAGGGTGGAGGGTGACCCCTGGAAACACCATATATTTT,CASSSGWRVTPGNTIYF
-,TRBV7-2,-,TRBJ1-3,TGTGCCAGCAGGCACAGGGGAAACACCATATATTTT,CASRHRGNTIYF
-,TRBV9,TRBD1,TRBJ1-2,TGTGCCAGCAGCCCCTCCGGGACAGCTAACTATGGCTACACCTTC,CASSPSGTANYGYTF
-,TRBV12-1,-,TRBJ1-1,TGTGCCAGCAGCGATAACAGGGGACGGAGAAACCGGGGCACTGAAGCTTTCTTT,CASSDNRGRRNRGTEAFF
-,TRBV19,-,TRBJ1-4,TGTGCCAGTAGTATAGGTCAGGGTTACGGAAATGAAAAACTGTTTTTT,CASSIGQGYGNEKLFF
few,TRBV2,-,TRBJ2-6,TGTGCCAGCCAGTTTCAATCCCTCTCTGGGGCCAACGTCCTGACTTTC,CASQFQSLSGANVLTF
-,TRBV5-5,-,TRBJ2-7,TGTGCCAGCAGCCCGCCGGGGTTTGGGTACGAGCAGTACTTC,CASSPPGFGYEQYF
-,TRBV7-9,TRBD1,TRBJ2-1,TGTGCCAGCAGCTTCCAGGGGGCTGAGCAGTTCTTC,CASSFQGAEQFF
-,TRBV19,-,TRBJ2-2,TGTGCCAGTAGTATGAGGCTAATCGGGGAGCTGTTTTTT,CASSMRLIGELFF
-,TRBV7-9,TRBD2,TRBJ2-1,TGTGCCAGCAGCTTGGGGGCGGGAGGTCCCTCCTACAATGAGCAGTTCTTC,CASSLGAGGPSYNEQFF
-,TRBV12-3/TRBV12-4,-,TRBJ1-2,TGTGCCAGCAGCTTGGGTCTAGGAGGCTACACCTTC,CASSLGLGGYTF
-,TRBV3-1/TRBV3-2,TRBD2,TRBJ2-7,TGTGCCAGCAGCCAAGATCCCCTAGCGGGAGATCCCCTTTCCATCTACGAGCAGTACTTC,CASSQDPLAGDPLSIYEQYF
-,TRBV7-9,TRBD2,TRBJ2-1,TGTGCCAGCAGCCAGGGACTAGCGGGAAAGGAACGGGAGCAGTTCTTC,CASSQGLAGKEREQFF
-,TRBV4-2,-,TRBJ2-3,TGTGCCAGCAGCCATACGAGGGATGATACGCAGTATTTT,CASSHTRDDTQYF
-,TRBV3-1/TRBV3-2,-,TRBJ2-1,TGTGCCAGCAGCCAAGGAGGGGCGACCAGCGGGTCCTACAATGAGCAGTTCTTC,CASSQGGATSGSYNEQFF
once,TRBV2,-,TRBJ2-5,TGTGCCAGCAGTTCACAGGGCCCGGGAGAGACCCAGTACTTC,CASSSQGPGETQYF
many,TRBV10-2,-,TRBJ2-7,TGCGCCAGCACCCCGACTCCTGCCTACGAGCAGTACTTC,CASTPTPAYEQYF
-,TRBV21-1,-,TRBJ2-7,TGTGCCACCCGTCCGGGACAGGTATCTGCCTACTTC,CATRPGQVSAYF
-,TRBV3-1/TRBV3-2,TRBD1,TRBJ1-1,TGTGCCAGCAGCGGACGGGACAGGGGGCCCCCTGAAGCTTTCTTT,CASSGRDRGPPEAFF
-,TRBV3-1/TRBV3-2,-,TRBJ1-6,TGTGCCAGCAGCCAAGAGGGAGTTAATTCACCCCTCCACTTT,CASSQEGVNSPLHF
-,TRBV19,-,TRBJ2-1,TGTGCCAGTAGTATCGGCAGGGGGGATGAGCAGTTCTTC,CASSIGRGDEQFF
many,TRBV6-6,TRBD2,TRBJ2-7,TGTGCCAGCAGTCCCGGGAGGGGGTTTACCTACGAGCAGTACTTC,CASSPGRGFTYEQYF
once,TRBV5-1,TRBD1,TRBJ2-7,TGCGCCAGCAGCCCCCGGGACAGGGGTTACGAGCAGTACTTC,CASSPRDRGYEQYF
-,TRBV15,TRBD2,TRBJ2-1,TGTGCCACCAGACCCGCTGTAGGACTAGCGGGGCGCGGAGAGCAGTTCTTC,CATRPAVGLAGRGEQFF
-,TRBV5-5,TRBD2,TRBJ2-6,TGTGCCAGCAGCTTGTCACCCGGGGGGTCTGGGGCCAACGTCCTGACTTTC,CASSLSPGGSGANVLTF
-,TRBV28,-,TRBJ1-5,TGTGCCAGCAGCAGCCCGGGTAGCAATCAGCCCCAGCATTTT,CASSSPGSNQPQHF
-,TRBV6-5,-,TRBJ2-4,TGTGCCAGCAGTCAGGACTTCAAAAACATTCAGTACTTC,CASSQDFKNIQYF
-,TRBV5-6,TRBD1,TRBJ2-7,TGTGCCAGCAGCTTGTCTGGGACAGGGGTCTACGAGCAGTACTTC,CASSLSGTGVYEQYF
once,TRBV3-1/TRBV3-2,-,TRBJ1-5,TGTGCCAGCAGCCAAGGGTCAGGAATCAATCAGCCCCAGCATTTT,CASSQGSGINQPQHF
-,TRBV10-2,-,TRBJ1-6,TGCGCCAGCAGTGAGTTGGACAGTAATTCACCCCTCCACTTT,CASSELDSNSPLHF
-,TRBV7-9,-,TRBJ2-3,TGTGCCAGCAGCTTTTCCGGGGACACCACAGATACGCAGTATTTT,CASSFSGDTTDTQYF
few,TRBV12-3/TRBV12-4,TRBD1,TRBJ1-2,TGTGCCAGCAGACCGGACAGGGTGTCTGGCTACACCTTC,CASRPDRVSGYTF
-,TRBV24-1,-,TRBJ2-5,TGTGCCACCAGTGAAAGAGGCGGACTGAATCCTCAAGAGACCCAGTACTTC,CATSERGGLNPQETQYF
-,TRBV11-2,TRBD2,TRBJ2-7,TGTGCCAGCAGCTCATCTACAACTGGGGGAGGGGAGCAGTACTTC,CASSSSTTGGGEQYF
-,TRBV27,-,TRBJ2-5,TGTGCCAGCAGTTTCCTCCCGGTGGAGACCCAGTACTTC,CASSFLPVETQYF
-,TRBV19,TRBD1,TRBJ1-5,TGTGCCAGTAGGGACGGGACAGGGCATCAGCCCCAGCATTTT,CASRDGTGHQPQHF
-,TRBV4-3,-,TRBJ2-1,TGCGCCAGCAGCCAAGTTGGCCCCTCAACACGCGAGCAGTTCTTC,CASSQVGPSTREQFF
-,TRBV2,-,TRBJ1-5,TGTGCCAGCAGTGCCCGACAGAGCAATCAGCCCCAGCATTTT,CASSARQSNQPQHF
-,TRBV19,-,TRBJ1-5,TGTGCCAGTAGTTTACTACGACAGGCAAATCAGCCCCAGCATTTT,CASSLLRQANQPQHF
-,TRBV4-2,TRBD1,TRBJ1-2,TGTGCCAGCAGCCAAGATCCAGGGACAGGGTCCCTCTATGGCTACACCTTC,CASSQDPGTGSLYGYTF
-,TRBV5-1,TRBD2,TRBJ2-3,TGCGCCAGCAGCTATCTAGCGGGGCACACAGATACGCAGTATTTT,CASSYLAGHTDTQYF
-,TRBV24-1,TRBD1,TRBJ1-2,TGTGCCACCAGTGATTCCCGGACAGGGGTGGACTATGGCTACACCTTC,CATSDSRTGVDYGYTF
-,TRBV5-1,-,TRBJ1-6,TGCGCCAGCAGCGTCACCTATAATTCACCCCTCCACTTT,CASSVTYNSPLHF
-,TRBV4-3,-,TRBJ1-4,TGCGCCAGCAGCCAAGAGGGAGGCCATAAACTGTTTTTT,CASSQEGGHKLFF
-,TRBV2,TRBD2,TRBJ2-1,TGTGCCAGCAGTAAGACTAGCGGGGTAGATGAGCAGTTCTTC,CASSKTSGVDEQFF
-,TRBV5-1,-,TRBJ1-1,TGCGCCAGCAGCTTGGTTATCGACACTGAAGCTTTCTTT,CASSLVIDTEAFF
-,TRBV24-1,TRBD1,TRBJ1-4,TGTGCCACCAGTGATTTGGTCGGACAGGGAATGGCAACTAATGAAAAACTGTTTTTT,CATSDLVGQGMATNEKLFF
-,TRBV11-3,TRBD2,TRBJ2-1,TGTGCCAGCAGCCGCCTCGGGACTAGCACTCACGAGCAGTTCTTC,CASSRLGTSTHEQFF
-,TRBV5-5,-,TRBJ1-1,TGTGCCAGCAGCTCGATTAGGGGTGACACTGAAGCTTTCTTT,CASSSIRGDTEAFF